The 5 T cell receptor beta chains in this list originate from one sample, sequenced in a study of Ad26.COV2.S vaccination and SARS-CoV-2 variants. Data came from immunoSEQ multiplex PCR; TCRdb stores just in-frame clones and leaves some out. Counted here are about 400,000 clones, approximately 89% occurring once; the ten biggest clones make up around 1.8%. Treatment specified: approximately 18 received Ad26.COV2.S at low or high dose, single or two shots; a few received placebo; per-sample allocation not given. Sampling took place 63 days after the first vaccine or placebo injection. The starting material was peripheral blood, obtained in a trial of Ad26.COV2.S vaccine versus placebo. The receptors here all came from a person between 18 and 60 years old who received the Ad26.COV2.S COVID-19 vaccine or a placebo.

The chain links TRBV4-3 to TRBJ1-1, with unresolved D. V gave up 0 bases and J gave up 1 base, with 9 bases separating them. Germline CDR1 and CDR2: LGHNA and YSLEER. The CDR3 sequence is 15 residues long. CDR3 residues: CASSQETGGNTEAFF. In DNA, the CDR3 is TGCGCCAGCAGCCAAGAAACGGGCGGGAACACTGAAGCTTTCTTT.

V and J are TRBV6-1 and TRBJ2-6; tentative D call: TRBD2 (6 bases). The germline gives CDR1 MNHNS, CDR2 SASEGT. The germline V and J ends were trimmed by 4 bases and 2 bases, with 12 bases remaining between them. The CDR3 runs 16 residues. CDR3 nucleotides: TGTGCCAGCAGTGGACAGCCGGGGGCTGGGGCCAACGTCCTGACTTTC. Translating it yields CASSGQPGAGANVLTF.

The chain couples TRBV2 to TRBJ2-2; 9 nucleotides align to TRBD2. The CDR3 has 14 residues. The V gene's germline CDR1 is SNHLY and CDR2 FYNNEI. The ends lost 10 bases at V and 0 bases at J; junction bases unmatched: 3. The CDR3 DNA sequence: TGTGCCATCCTAGCGGGATCGAACACCGGGGAGCTGTTTTTT. This gives the protein CAILAGSNTGELFF.

The rearrangement uses TRBV7-2 and TRBJ2-7; D remains ambiguous. V was clipped by 5 bases and J by 3 bases, with 11 bases between them. Germline CDR1 SGHTA, CDR2 FQGNSA. CDR3 length: 13 residues. The CDR3 region has the DNA TGTGCCAGCAGCCGTACCCAGGACTACGAGCAGTACTTC. It codes for CASSRTQDYEQYF.

This chain links TRBV11-2 with TRBJ2-7; D is ambiguous. CDR1 and CDR2 from the germline V gene are SGHAT and FQNNGV. The CDR3 contains 14 residues. V was trimmed by 3 bases and J by 0 bases, leaving 9 bases between them. CDR3 residues: CASSFLSSSYEQYF. The CDR3, as DNA: TGTGCCAGCAGCTTTTTGTCTAGCTCCTACGAGCAGTACTTC.